These 8 T cell receptor beta chains originate from one sample sequenced in a study of cytomegalovirus exposure and HLA in healthy donors. Primers for the PCR totalled 60 Vbeta and 13 Jbeta. Assay used: immunoSEQ multiplex PCR; TCRdb lists only in-frame clones, some missing. There are approximately 160,000 clones in the sample; around 86% occur only once, and around 4.3% lies in the top ten. The source material was PBMCs. The receptors derive from a man in his forties or fifties in good health and CMV-seropositive.

This rearrangement joins TRBV30 to TRBJ2-1, with D possibly TRBD2 on 6 matching bases. The length of the CDR3 is 13 residues. Trimming left V 3 bases short and J 7 bases short, with 13 bases between. Germline V gene data show CDR1 as GTSNPN and CDR2 as SVGIG (reference sequence). CDR3 loop: CAWRGRGSNEQFF. The DNA for the CDR3 is TGTGCCTGGAGAGGGCGGGGCTCAAATGAGCAGTTCTTC. The full variable domain, rest sourced from reference TRBV30 and TRBJ2-1, is SQTIHQWPATLVQPVGSPLSLECTVEGTSNPNLYWYRQAAGRGLQLLFYSVGIGQISSEVPQNLSASRPQDRQFILSSKKLLLSDSGFYLCAWRGRGSNEQFFGPGTRLTVL.

This chain links TRBV7-2 with TRBJ2-1; 12 bases fit TRBD2. CDR1 is SGHTA and CDR2 is FQGNSA in the germline V gene. The CDR3 spans 15 residues. With V trimmed by 5 bases and J by 4 bases, 3 bases remained unmatched. Here the CDR3 reads CASSPGLAGYNEQFF. The CDR3, as DNA: TGTGCCAGCAGCCCGGGACTAGCGGGTTACAATGAGCAGTTCTTC.

This clone appeared a few times. CDR3 sequence reads: CASSEYFGEGGEQFF. The CDR3 nucleotides read TGTGCCAGCAGTGAATATTTCGGGGAGGGGGGTGAGCAGTTCTTC. The rearrangement links TRBV25-1 to TRBJ2-1, with D maybe TRBD2 (7 bases). The CDR3 extends over 15 amino acids. The germline V and J ends were trimmed by 0 bases and 9 bases, with 15 bases remaining between them. From germline, CDR1 is MGHDK and CDR2 SYGVNS.

The V call is TRBV7-8, the J call TRBJ2-7, with D tentatively TRBD1 (6 bases). Trimming removed 1 base from V and 7 bases from J, with 20 bases in between. Germline V gives CDR1 SGHVS, CDR2 FQNEAQ. The CDR3 length is 16 residues. This CDR3 is CASSLDHWTAVMEQYF. DNA for the CDR3: TGTGCCAGCAGCTTAGATCATTGGACAGCAGTAATGGAGCAGTACTTC.

The chain carries TRBV28 and TRBJ1-5, with unresolved D. The CDR3 covers 14 residues. The V gene lost 5 bases and the J gene lost 4 bases, with 12 bases spanning the gap. Germline V gene data show CDR1 as MDHEN and CDR2 as SYDVKM. In DNA, the CDR3 is TGTGCCAGCAGTCTAGGACGGGGAAATCAGCCCCAGCATTTT. This encodes CASSLGRGNQPQHF.

This chain's CDR3 is CASSLVSGQYYEQYF. CDR3 sequence (DNA): TGTGCCAGCAGCTTAGTGTCGGGACAGTACTACGAGCAGTACTTC. The chain recombines TRBV11-2 with TRBJ2-7; 7 nucleotides match TRBD1. This CDR3 contains 15 residues. Trimming at V came to 1 base and at J to 3 bases, leaving 6 bases not matched to a gene. Germline V gene lookup returns CDR1 SGHAT and CDR2 FQNNGV.

The chain combines TRBV29-1 with TRBJ2-3, with 12 bases identical to TRBD2. The J segment lost 4 bases and the V segment lost 4 bases, leaving 6 bases of the junction unmatched. This CDR3 spans 15 amino acids. The germline gives CDR1 SQVTM, CDR2 ANQGSEA. The CDR3 coding sequence is TGCAGCGTTGGGACTAGCGGGATAGGTGCAGATACGCAGTATTTT. This translates into CSVGTSGIGADTQYF.

The gene calls are TRBV10-3 and TRBJ2-1; 8 bases agree with TRBD2. Germline CDR1 ENHRY, CDR2 SYGVKD. CDR3 length equals 17 residues. Trimming at V came to 4 bases and at J to 5 bases, leaving 13 bases not matched to a gene. The CDR3 is CAISALAGSSGNNEQFF. The CDR3 coding sequence is TGTGCCATCAGTGCTCTAGCGGGTAGTAGTGGGAACAATGAGCAGTTCTTC.